The sequence of this TCR beta chain was determined in a study of T cell changes during pregnancy in multiple sclerosis. In this sample, this clone turned up a few times. Method: immunoSEQ multiplex PCR; TCRdb's copy keeps in-frame clones and lacks some. The sample shows nearly 70,000 clones, around 90% of them seen only once. This CDR3 contains 13 residues. The V gene's germline CDR1 is ENHRY and CDR2 SYGVKD. The germline V and J ends were trimmed by 11 bases and 3 bases, with 16 bases remaining between them. The sample here was peripheral blood, taken in the second trimester of pregnancy. This clonotype was sampled from a female donor in good health, enrolled as a control in a pregnancy study. The chain joins TRBV10-3 to TRBJ1-1, with D uncertain. DNA of the CDR3: TGTGCCGTTCGGGAGGGTGAGGACACTGAAGCTTTCTTT. This sequence encodes CAVREGEDTEAFF.